This entry is about one T cell receptor (beta chain). Antigen unknown. Both 60 Vbeta primers and 13 Jbeta primers went into the PCR. Authors' processing steps: Per a later analysis, the number of unique TCR beta chains was around 80 million, of which roughly 9.9 million were shared. Repertoires were generated with immunoSEQ multiplex PCR, while TCRdb's copy carries only in-frame clones and drops some. V and J calls and clone size are those listed in that table; D and trimming were worked out from the DNA. This table holds 75,000 to 95,000 clones, 80% to 90% found once. The CDR3 runs to 15 residues. Germline V CDR1 and CDR2: SGHAT, FQNNGV. The germline V and J ends were trimmed by 6 bases and 3 bases, with 15 bases remaining between them. Sampled while nominally healthy, donors likely had unrecorded immune exposures. The data are from a study of cytomegalovirus exposure and HLA in healthy donors. Looking at the study overall: Ancestry clustering placed 70% to 90% of several hundred genotyped donors in the Caucasian-associated cluster.

The study, taken as a whole, reports: Prediction of most subjects' HLA-A and HLA-B alleles by TCR beta sequences was reportedly accurate.

The chain uses TRBV11-2 and TRBJ2-1, with a weak D call TRBD1 (6 bases). Input material: PBMCs. The source of this sequence is a man between 18 and 35 years old in good health and CMV-seronegative. The CDR3 region has the DNA TGTGCCAGCAGTCGGTCCGGGACATACTACAATGAGCAGTTCTTC. Protein: CASSRSGTYYNEQFF.